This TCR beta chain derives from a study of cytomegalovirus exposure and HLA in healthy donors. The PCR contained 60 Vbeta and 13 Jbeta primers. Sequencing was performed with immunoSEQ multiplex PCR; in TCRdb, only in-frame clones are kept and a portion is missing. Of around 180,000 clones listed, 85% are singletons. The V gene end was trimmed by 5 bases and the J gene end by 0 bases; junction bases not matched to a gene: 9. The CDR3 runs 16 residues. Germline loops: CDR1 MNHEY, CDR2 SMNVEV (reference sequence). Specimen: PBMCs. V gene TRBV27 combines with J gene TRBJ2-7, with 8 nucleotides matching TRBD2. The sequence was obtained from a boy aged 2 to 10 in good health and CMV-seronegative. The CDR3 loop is CASSTLLAASSYEQYF. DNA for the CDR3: TGTGCCAGCAGTACGCTACTAGCGGCTAGCTCCTACGAGCAGTACTTC.